The 27 T cell receptor beta chains below were found in one sample sequenced in a study of T cell responses to AZD1222 COVID-19 vaccine. The table came from immunoSEQ multiplex PCR; TCRdb's copy has only in-frame clones and leaves some out. The repertoire holds hundreds of thousands of clones, with just over 90% as singletons. Sequenced material: peripheral blood, taken on day 0 of MenACWY control vaccination. The receptor set was obtained from an adult in good health.

V is TRBV11-3 and J is TRBJ2-2; TRBD1 matches at 7 bases. The CDR3 loop spans 16 amino acids. Germline trimming cut 4 bases from V and 4 bases from J; bases unmatched to any gene: 9. In germline, CDR1 is SGHNT, CDR2 YENEEA. The CDR3 DNA is TGTGCCAGCAGCTCAAAGACAGGGCGAACCACCGGGGAGCTGTTTTTT. As protein: CASSSKTGRTTGELFF.

This chain joins TRBV5-6 and TRBJ1-4; TRBD1 agrees at 12 bases. The CDR3 runs to 15 residues. J gave up 8 bases and V 1 base, and 3 bases lay outside the gene matches. Germline lookup yields CDR1 SGHDT and CDR2 YYEEEE. Here the CDR3 reads CASSLTGTGGEKLFF. CDR3 nucleotides: TGTGCCAGCAGCTTGACCGGGACAGGGGGCGAAAAACTGTTTTTT.

This chain joins TRBV28 and TRBJ2-7; D not certain. Per germline, CDR1 MDHEN and CDR2 SYDVKM. CDR3 length equals 11 residues. Deletions cut 4 bases from V and 4 bases from J, with 5 bases between. As DNA, the CDR3 is TGTGCCAGCAGTTCCCGGTACGAGCAGTACTTC. As protein: CASSSRYEQYF.

The chain combines TRBV9 with TRBJ2-2, with D hard to call. This CDR3 is 14 amino acids long. CDR1 is SGDLS and CDR2 is YYNGEE in the germline V gene. The V and J ends lost 0 bases and 5 bases respectively, with 8 bases between them. CDR3 sequence reads: CASSVAGWTGELFF. CDR3 DNA: TGTGCCAGCAGCGTAGCCGGGTGGACCGGGGAGCTGTTTTTT.

The CDR3 region is CASSFRDRRANVLTF. The CDR3 DNA reads TGTGCCAGCAGTTTCCGGGACAGGAGGGCCAACGTCCTGACTTTC. This chain uses TRBV28 with TRBJ2-6; 8 bases line up with TRBD1. The CDR3 totals 15 residues. The V segment lost 3 bases and the J segment 5 bases; nucleotides outside the gene matches: 3. Germline values: CDR1 MDHEN, CDR2 SYDVKM.

Notes on this clone: The junction and the germline gene differ at one end; a read error may be behind it. The V call is TRBV5-4, the J call TRBJ2-7; D unresolved. Germline lookup yields CDR1 SGHNT and CDR2 YYREEE (reference sequence). The length of the CDR3 is 13 residues. The CDR3: CTSSAGRNYEQYF. Here the CDR3 DNA reads TGTACCAGCAGCGCCGGACGGAACTACGAGCAGTACTTC.

The chain combines TRBV18 with TRBJ2-7, with TRBD2 identical over 12 bases. Unmatched junction bases numbered 9, after V lost 3 bases and J lost 6 bases. CDR3 length equals 16 residues. Germline V CDR1 and CDR2: KGHSH, LQKENI. The CDR3 DNA reads as TGTGCCAGCTCACCGGAACTAGCGGGGGGATCGGGCGAGCAGTACTTC. Translated: CASSPELAGGSGEQYF.

The chain recombines TRBV15 with TRBJ2-4; unclear D gene. This CDR3 is 16 amino acids long. The V and J ends lost 0 bases and 1 base respectively, with 10 bases between them. Germline CDR1 is LNHNV and CDR2 is YYDKDF (reference sequence). The CDR3 is CATSREHGMAKNIQYF. The CDR3 DNA reads as TGTGCCACCAGCAGAGAACATGGTATGGCCAAAAACATTCAGTACTTC.

This chain uses TRBV7-9 with TRBJ1-1; 7 bases are a match to TRBD1. Per germline, CDR1 SEHNR and CDR2 FQNEAQ (reference sequence). This CDR3 spans 15 amino acids. V dropped 5 bases and J dropped 0; count of bases not matched to a gene: 6. The DNA of the CDR3 is TGTGCCAGCAGCCGAACGACAGGGTTGAACACTGAAGCTTTCTTT. Translated: CASSRTTGLNTEAFF.

V and J are TRBV25-1 and TRBJ2-2; D might be TRBD2 (6 bases). Germline V gene sequence: CDR1 MGHDK, CDR2 SYGVNS. V was cut by 3 bases and J by 6 bases, with 17 bases left in between. The CDR3 totals 16 residues. CDR3 residues: CASSDPSSVLSGELFF. CDR3 DNA: TGTGCCAGCAGTGATCCGTCTAGCGTACTCTCCGGGGAGCTGTTTTTT.

This rearrangement joins TRBV7-2 to TRBJ1-2, with TRBD1 as a possible D gene (5 bases). The CDR3 extends over 14 amino acids. Trimming pared 1 base from V and 4 bases from J, leaving 10 bases between. CDR1 SGHTA and CDR2 FQGNSA come from the germline V gene. The CDR3 loop reads CASSLGGASYGYTF. The DNA of the CDR3 is TGTGCCAGCAGCTTAGGCGGGGCGTCCTATGGCTACACCTTC.

The genes are TRBV28 and TRBJ1-1; no definite D call. Trimming took off 6 bases at V and 8 bases at J, with 13 bases between the two ends. Looked up from germline, CDR1 is MDHEN and CDR2 is SYDVKM. The CDR3 totals 12 residues. CDR3 region: CASSPGPWEAFF. CDR3 bases: TGTGCCAGCAGCCCTGGGCCCTGGGAAGCTTTCTTT.

This sequence joins TRBV30 and TRBJ1-2, with D possibly matching TRBD1 (6 bases). Trimming removed 0 bases from V and 8 bases from J, with 13 bases in between. The germline gives CDR1 GTSNPN, CDR2 SVGIG (reference sequence). The CDR3 runs to 13 residues. The CDR3 bases are TGTGCCTGGAGTGTACTTACAGGGAGGGGCTACACCTTC. Translated, it gives CAWSVLTGRGYTF.

The genes are TRBV5-5 and TRBJ2-7; the D is unclear. Deletions cut 0 bases from V and 4 bases from J, with 20 bases between. Germline CDR1 SGHKS, CDR2 YYEKEE (reference sequence). This CDR3 contains 17 residues. DNA of the CDR3: TGTGCCAGCAGCTTGGGAATAGGGCAGAATCTTCGGTACGAGCAGTACTTC. Translating it yields CASSLGIGQNLRYEQYF.

This chain links TRBV30 with TRBJ2-5; D gene unclear. The CDR3 spans 11 residues. The germline V gene encodes CDR1 GTSNPN and CDR2 SVGIG (reference sequence). The ends were cut back, 8 bases at V and 6 bases at J, with 13 bases in the middle. CDR3 bases: TGTGCCAGCTCCTTTGGAAAGACCCAGTACTTC. It translates to CASSFGKTQYF.

This chain joins TRBV9 and TRBJ1-6; D not resolved. Trimming took 0 bases from V and 5 from J, leaving 6 bases between them. CDR1 is SGDLS and CDR2 is YYNGEE in the germline V gene. CDR3 size: 14 residues. The CDR3 DNA reads as TGTGCCAGCAGCGTAGTGGACCATAATTCACCCCTCCACTTT. Translated, it gives CASSVVDHNSPLHF.

The chain has TRBV7-8 and TRBJ1-2, with 8 bases that match TRBD1. The germline V gene has CDR1 SGHVS and CDR2 FQNEAQ. The junction had 13 bases not matched to a gene; V was cut back by 5 bases and J by 8 bases. This CDR3 comprises 15 residues. As DNA, the CDR3 is TGTGCCAGCAGCCCGCAGGACAGGGAGGTAGGAGGCTACACCTTC. Translating gives CASSPQDREVGGYTF.

This chain joins TRBV2 and TRBJ2-5; D possibly uses TRBD1 or TRBD2 (5 bases each). Germline values: CDR1 SNHLY, CDR2 FYNNEI. The CDR3 extends over 15 amino acids. V lost 6 bases and J 1 base, leaving 15 bases between the germline ends. CDR3 sequence (DNA): TGTGCCAGCAGGAGGGACCGCGCAACCCAAGAGACCCAGTACTTC. Translation: CASRRDRATQETQYF.

J is TRBJ1-4 and V is TRBV6-6, with 8 bases that match TRBD1. The CDR3 length is 15 residues. CDR1 is MNHNY, CDR2 SVGAGI, per germline (reference sequence). V lost 2 bases, J lost 6 bases, and 5 bases stayed unmatched. The CDR3, as DNA: TGTGCCAGCAGTTACGCCGGGACAGGAGATGAAAAACTGTTTTTT. Its protein product is CASSYAGTGDEKLFF.

J is TRBJ1-4 and V is TRBV30; TRBD1 might be the D (5 bases). The germline V gene has CDR1 GTSNPN and CDR2 SVGIG (reference sequence). The length of the CDR3 is 15 residues. The V and J ends lost 2 bases and 0 bases respectively, with 10 bases between them. The CDR3 nucleotides are TGTGCCTGGAGTCCAGGACAAGCAACTAATGAAAAACTGTTTTTT. Protein sequence: CAWSPGQATNEKLFF.

The chain joins TRBV11-2 to TRBJ1-4; D remains ambiguous. CDR3 length: 14 residues. Trimming removed 3 bases at V and 5 bases at J, with 10 bases between. The germline gives CDR1 SGHAT, CDR2 FQNNGV. The CDR3 bases are TGTGCCAGCAGCTTTGTCACAGAGAATGAAAAACTGTTTTTT. Amino acid sequence: CASSFVTENEKLFF.

This clone was detected a few times. The rearrangement joins TRBV5-1 to TRBJ1-2, with D possibly being TRBD1 (5 bases). This CDR3 contains 13 residues. Germline CDR1 is SGHRS and CDR2 is YFSETQ. Trimming shortened V by 0 bases and J by 4 bases, and 7 bases separated the two germline ends. CDR3 bases: TGCGCCAGCAGCTTGGGACAGCTCTATGGCTACACCTTC. This codes for CASSLGQLYGYTF.

The chain combines TRBV18 with TRBJ2-7, with D perhaps given as TRBD1 or TRBD2 (5 bases each). The V and J ends lost 4 bases and 0 bases respectively, with 10 bases between them. This CDR3 region has 14 residues. The germline V gene encodes CDR1 KGHSH and CDR2 LQKENI. This chain's CDR3 is CASSRDGSSYEQYF. The CDR3 bases are TGTGCCAGCTCACGGGACGGCAGCTCCTACGAGCAGTACTTC.

This rearrangement joins TRBV7-6 to TRBJ2-2; D not certain. The V gene's germline CDR1 is SGHVS and CDR2 FNYEAQ. This CDR3 has 14 residues. Trimming removed 5 bases from V and 2 bases from J, with 9 bases in between. CDR3 residues: CASSEMGNTGELFF. The CDR3, as DNA: TGTGCCAGCAGCGAGATGGGTAACACCGGGGAGCTGTTTTTT.

The V and J genes are TRBV5-6 and TRBJ2-6, with a weak D call TRBD1 (6 bases). CDR1 is SGHDT, CDR2 YYEEEE, per germline. V shed 5 bases and J shed 1 base, with 10 bases lying between them. The CDR3 totals 15 residues. Here the CDR3 reads CASRFDRSGANVLTF. The DNA of the CDR3 is TGTGCCAGCAGATTTGACAGGTCTGGGGCCAACGTCCTGACTTTC. The full variable domain, in which reference TRBV5-6 and TRBJ2-6 provide the parts outside the CDR3, is DAGVTQSPTHLIKTRGQQVTLRCSPKSGHDTVSWYQQALGQGPQFIFQYYEEEERQRGNFPDRFSGHQFPNYSSELNVNALLLGDSALYLCASRFDRSGANVLTFGAGSRLTVL.

The chain uses TRBV11-2 and TRBJ1-1; D possibly corresponds to TRBD1 (6 bases). Germline lookup yields CDR1 SGHAT and CDR2 FQNNGV. V lost 8 bases and J lost 5, with 21 bases in between. The CDR3 is made up of 15 amino acids. The CDR3 region is CASRSPGGGATEAFF. The CDR3 DNA reads TGTGCCAGCCGCAGCCCGGGGGGGGGCGCGACTGAAGCTTTCTTT.

This chain uses TRBV4-1 with TRBJ2-3, with a tentative D call TRBD1 (5 bases). Germline loops: CDR1 MGHRA, CDR2 YSYEKL. The CDR3 extends over 14 amino acids. Between the trimmed V and J ends, which lost 5 bases and 3 bases, there was a span of 12 bases. CDR3 in DNA: TGCGCCAGCAGCACCCGACAGACTACAGATACGCAGTATTTT. Translated: CASSTRQTTDTQYF.